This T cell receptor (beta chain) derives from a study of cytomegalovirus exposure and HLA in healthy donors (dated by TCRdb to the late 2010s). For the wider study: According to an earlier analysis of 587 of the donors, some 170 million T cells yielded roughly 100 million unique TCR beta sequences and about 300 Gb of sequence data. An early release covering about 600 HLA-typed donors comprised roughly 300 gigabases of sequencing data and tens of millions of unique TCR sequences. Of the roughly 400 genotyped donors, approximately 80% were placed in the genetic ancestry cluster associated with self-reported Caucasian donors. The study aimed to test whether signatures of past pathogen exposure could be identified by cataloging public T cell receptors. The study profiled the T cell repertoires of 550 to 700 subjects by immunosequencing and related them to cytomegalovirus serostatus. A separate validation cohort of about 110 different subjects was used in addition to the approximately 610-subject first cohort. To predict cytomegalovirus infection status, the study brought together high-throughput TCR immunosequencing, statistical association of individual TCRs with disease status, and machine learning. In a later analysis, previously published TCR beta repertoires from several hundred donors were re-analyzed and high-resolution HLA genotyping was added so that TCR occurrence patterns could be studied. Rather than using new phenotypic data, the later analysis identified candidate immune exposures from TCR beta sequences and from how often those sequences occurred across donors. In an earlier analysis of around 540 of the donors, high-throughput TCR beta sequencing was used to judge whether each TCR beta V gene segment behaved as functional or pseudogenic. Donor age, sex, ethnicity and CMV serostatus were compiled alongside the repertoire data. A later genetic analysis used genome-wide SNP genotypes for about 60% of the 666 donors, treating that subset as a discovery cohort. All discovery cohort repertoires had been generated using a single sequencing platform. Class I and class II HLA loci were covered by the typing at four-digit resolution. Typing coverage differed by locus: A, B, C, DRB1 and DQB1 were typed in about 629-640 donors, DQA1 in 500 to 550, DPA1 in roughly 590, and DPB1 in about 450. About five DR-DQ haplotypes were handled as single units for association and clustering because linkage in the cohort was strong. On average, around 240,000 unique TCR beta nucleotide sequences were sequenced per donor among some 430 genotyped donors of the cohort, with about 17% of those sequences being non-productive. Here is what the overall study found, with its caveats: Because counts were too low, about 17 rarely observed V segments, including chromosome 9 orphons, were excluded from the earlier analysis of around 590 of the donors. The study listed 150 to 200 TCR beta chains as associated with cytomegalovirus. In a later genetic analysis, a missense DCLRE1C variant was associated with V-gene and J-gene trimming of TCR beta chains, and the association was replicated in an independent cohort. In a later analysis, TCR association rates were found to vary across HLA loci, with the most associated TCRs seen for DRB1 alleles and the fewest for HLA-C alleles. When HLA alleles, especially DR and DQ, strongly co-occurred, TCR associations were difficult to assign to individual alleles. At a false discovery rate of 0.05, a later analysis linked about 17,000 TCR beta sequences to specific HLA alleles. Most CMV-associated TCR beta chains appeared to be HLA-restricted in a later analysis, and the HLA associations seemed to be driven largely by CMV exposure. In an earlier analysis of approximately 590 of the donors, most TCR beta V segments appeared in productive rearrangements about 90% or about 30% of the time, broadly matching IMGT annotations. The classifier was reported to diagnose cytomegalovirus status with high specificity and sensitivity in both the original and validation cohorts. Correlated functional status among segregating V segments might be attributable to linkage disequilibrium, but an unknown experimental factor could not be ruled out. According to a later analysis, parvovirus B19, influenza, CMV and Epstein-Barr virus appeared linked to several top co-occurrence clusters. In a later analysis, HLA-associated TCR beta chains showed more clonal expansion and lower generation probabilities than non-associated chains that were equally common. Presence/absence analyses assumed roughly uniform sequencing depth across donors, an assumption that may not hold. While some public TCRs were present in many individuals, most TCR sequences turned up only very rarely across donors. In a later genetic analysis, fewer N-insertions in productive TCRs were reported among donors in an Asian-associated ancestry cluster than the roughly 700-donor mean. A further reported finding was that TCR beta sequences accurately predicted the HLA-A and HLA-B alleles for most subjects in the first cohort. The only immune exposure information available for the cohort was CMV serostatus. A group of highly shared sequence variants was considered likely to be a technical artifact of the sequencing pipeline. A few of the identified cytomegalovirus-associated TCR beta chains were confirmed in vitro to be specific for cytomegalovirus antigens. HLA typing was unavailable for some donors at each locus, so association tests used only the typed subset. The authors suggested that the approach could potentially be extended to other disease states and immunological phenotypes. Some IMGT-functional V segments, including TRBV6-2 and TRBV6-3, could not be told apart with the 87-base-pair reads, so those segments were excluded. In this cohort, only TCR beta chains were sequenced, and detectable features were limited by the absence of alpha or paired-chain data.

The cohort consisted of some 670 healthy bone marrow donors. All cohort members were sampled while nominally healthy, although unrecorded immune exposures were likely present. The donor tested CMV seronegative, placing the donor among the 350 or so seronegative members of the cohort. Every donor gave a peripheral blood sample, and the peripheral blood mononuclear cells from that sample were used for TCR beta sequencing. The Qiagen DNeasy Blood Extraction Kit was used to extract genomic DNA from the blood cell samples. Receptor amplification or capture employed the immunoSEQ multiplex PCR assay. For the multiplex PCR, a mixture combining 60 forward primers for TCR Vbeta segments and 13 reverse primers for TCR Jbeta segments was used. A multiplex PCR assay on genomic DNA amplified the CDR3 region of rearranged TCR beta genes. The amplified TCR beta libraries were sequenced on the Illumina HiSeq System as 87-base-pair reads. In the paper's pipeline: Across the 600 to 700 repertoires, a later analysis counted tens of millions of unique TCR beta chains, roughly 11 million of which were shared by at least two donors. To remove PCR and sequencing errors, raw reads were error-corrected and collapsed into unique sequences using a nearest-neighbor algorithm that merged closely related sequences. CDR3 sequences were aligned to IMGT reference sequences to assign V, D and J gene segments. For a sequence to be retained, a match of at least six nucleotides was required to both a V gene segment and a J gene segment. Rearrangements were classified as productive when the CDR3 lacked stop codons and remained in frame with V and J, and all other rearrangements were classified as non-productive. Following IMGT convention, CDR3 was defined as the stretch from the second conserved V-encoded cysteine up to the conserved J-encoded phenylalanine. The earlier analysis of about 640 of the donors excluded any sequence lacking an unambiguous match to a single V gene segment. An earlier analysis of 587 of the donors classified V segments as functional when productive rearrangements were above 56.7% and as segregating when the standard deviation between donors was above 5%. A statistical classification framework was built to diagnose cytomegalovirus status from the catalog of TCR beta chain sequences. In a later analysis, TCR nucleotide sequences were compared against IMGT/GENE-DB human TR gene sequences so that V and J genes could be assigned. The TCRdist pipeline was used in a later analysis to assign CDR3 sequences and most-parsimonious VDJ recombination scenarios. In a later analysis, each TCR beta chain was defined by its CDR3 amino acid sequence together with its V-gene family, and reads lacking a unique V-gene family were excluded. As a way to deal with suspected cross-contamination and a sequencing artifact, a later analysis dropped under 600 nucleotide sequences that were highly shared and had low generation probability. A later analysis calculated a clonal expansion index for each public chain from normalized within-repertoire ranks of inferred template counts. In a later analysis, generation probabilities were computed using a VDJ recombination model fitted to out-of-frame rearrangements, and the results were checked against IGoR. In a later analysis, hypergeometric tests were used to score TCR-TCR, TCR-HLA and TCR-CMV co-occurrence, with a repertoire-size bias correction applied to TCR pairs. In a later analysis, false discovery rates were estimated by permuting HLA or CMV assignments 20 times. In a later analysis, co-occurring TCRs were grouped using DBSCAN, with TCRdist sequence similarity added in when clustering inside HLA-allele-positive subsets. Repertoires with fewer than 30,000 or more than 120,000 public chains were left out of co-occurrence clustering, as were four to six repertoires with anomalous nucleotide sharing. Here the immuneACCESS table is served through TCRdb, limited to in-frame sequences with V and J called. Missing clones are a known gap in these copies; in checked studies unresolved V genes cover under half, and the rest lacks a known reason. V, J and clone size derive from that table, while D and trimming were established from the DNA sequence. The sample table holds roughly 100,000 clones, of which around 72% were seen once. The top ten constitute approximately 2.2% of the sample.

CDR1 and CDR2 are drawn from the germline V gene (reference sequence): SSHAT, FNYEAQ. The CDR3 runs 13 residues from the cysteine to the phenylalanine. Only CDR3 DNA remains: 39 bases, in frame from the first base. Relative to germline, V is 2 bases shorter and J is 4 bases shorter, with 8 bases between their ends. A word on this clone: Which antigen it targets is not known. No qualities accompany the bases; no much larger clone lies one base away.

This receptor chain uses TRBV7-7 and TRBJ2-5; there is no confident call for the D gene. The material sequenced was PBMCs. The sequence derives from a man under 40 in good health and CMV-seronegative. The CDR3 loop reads CASSLSVLETQYF. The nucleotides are TGTGCCAGCAGCTTAAGCGTTTTAGAGACCCAGTACTTC.